These 20 T cell receptor beta chains were all obtained from the same sample, sequenced in a study of T cells in Graves' hyperthyroidism and ophthalmopathy. Amplification yielded TCR beta CDR3 regions, with RNA transcripts as the source. The HTBI primer set drove a first-round RT-PCR of the TCR CDR3. MiXCR, applied by TCRdb to the multiplex PCR reads, yields one record per CDR3 protein. The sample holds fewer than 750,000 distinct CDR3 sequences, around 13% seen once. Specimen: blood. All receptors come from a woman between 50 and 59 years old with Graves' ophthalmopathy.

This chain connects TRBV3-1 to TRBJ2-7, with 9 bases identical to TRBD2. The CDR3 consists of 16 residues. Germline values: CDR1 LGHDT, CDR2 YNNKEL (reference sequence). J gave up 2 bases and V 1 base, and 6 bases lay outside the gene matches. This chain's CDR3 is CASSQAPLAGPYEQYF. The CDR3 nucleotides read TGTGCCAGCAGCCAAGCCCCCCTAGCGGGGCCCTACGAGCAGTACTTC.

This clonotype was found a few times. J is TRBJ2-7 and V is TRBV6-1; D might be TRBD1 (7 bases). V gave up 5 bases and J gave up 3 bases, with 17 bases separating them. Germline-derived CDR1 and CDR2 are MNHNS and SASEGT. CDR3 length: 15 amino acids. The CDR3 nucleotides read TGTGCCAGCAGTTATGAGACAGGGAGGAACTACGAGCAGTACTTC. Its protein is CASSYETGRNYEQYF.

This clonotype was picked up many times. The chain is built from TRBV7-2 and TRBJ2-7; 9 positions match TRBD2. Germline V lookup: CDR1 SGHTA, CDR2 FQGNSA. The V and J ends lost 1 base and 4 bases, in that order; junction bases with no gene match: 8. The CDR3 runs to 16 residues. The CDR3 DNA reads TGTGCCAGCAGCTTAGTGGATAGCGGGAGTCTGTACGAGCAGTACTTC. Translating it yields CASSLVDSGSLYEQYF. Full variable domain (missing parts from reference TRBV7-2 and TRBJ2-7): GAGVSQSPSNKVTEKGKDVELRCDPISGHTALYWYRQSLGQGLEFLIYFQGNSAPDKSGLPSDRFSAERTGGSVSTLTIQRTQQEDSAVYLCASSLVDSGSLYEQYFGPGTRLTVT.

The table lists this clonotype with many counts. The gene calls are TRBV20-1 and TRBJ1-2; a weak D match, TRBD1 (6 bases). The CDR3 is 15 amino acids. Germline V gives CDR1 DFQATT, CDR2 SNEGSKA (reference sequence). V was pared by 1 base and J by 3 bases, with 15 bases between. In DNA, the CDR3 is TGCAGTGCTAGAGGCCTTTTGGGGGCATACTATGGCTACACCTTC. Translating it yields CSARGLLGAYYGYTF.

This clonotype was recorded many times. The V gene is TRBV28, the J gene TRBJ2-7; TRBD2 agrees at 8 bases. This CDR3 has 14 residues. After removal of 7 bases from V and 2 bases from J, the junction contained 7 bases not matched to a gene. Germline loops: CDR1 MDHEN, CDR2 SYDVKM. CDR3: CASTHGGDTYEQYF. As DNA, the CDR3 is TGTGCCAGCACCCACGGGGGGGACACCTACGAGCAGTACTTC.

This clonotype was counted between two and nine times. This chain joins TRBV7-9 and TRBJ1-4; 9 bases are a match to TRBD1. J gave up 0 bases and V 10 bases, and 15 bases lay outside the gene matches. The V gene's germline CDR1 is SEHNR and CDR2 FQNEAQ (reference sequence). This CDR3 is 18 amino acids long. The DNA of the CDR3 is TGTGCCACCGGGGGACAGGGCCCACACTTAACAACTAATGAAAAACTGTTTTTT. This encodes CATGGQGPHLTTNEKLFF.

This clonotype appeared many times. This chain uses TRBV27 with TRBJ2-1; either TRBD1 or TRBD2 may supply D (5 bases each). Trimming took 7 bases from V and 11 from J, leaving 33 bases between them. Germline CDR1 reads MNHEY; CDR2 reads SMNVEV (reference sequence). The CDR3 loop spans 18 amino acids. The DNA for the CDR3 is TGTGCCAGCATCGGGACCGACACACTTACAATGAGCGACAGTAAGCAGTTCTTC. Amino acids: CASIGTDTLTMSDSKQFF.

This clonotype has a count of ten or more. The chain combines TRBV7-2 with TRBJ1-1; D unclear. CDR1 and CDR2 (germline): SGHTA, FQGNSA. Trimming removed 2 bases from V and 0 bases from J, with 4 bases in between. The CDR3 totals 13 residues. The CDR3, as DNA: TGTGCCAGCAGCTTATGGATGAACACTGAAGCTTTCTTT. Translating it yields CASSLWMNTEAFF.

This clonotype was seen repeatedly, ten times or more. The chain has TRBV7-9 and TRBJ1-2; the D is unclear. Germline V gene lookup returns CDR1 SEHNR and CDR2 FQNEAQ (reference sequence). The CDR3 loop spans 14 amino acids. V was trimmed by 7 bases and J by 2 bases, leaving 14 bases between them. Written as DNA, the CDR3 is TGTGCCAGCACCGATCGGGCCCTCAACTATGGCTACACCTTC. It translates to CASTDRALNYGYTF.

This clonotype was detected once. The chain carries TRBV6-4 and TRBJ2-1, with TRBD2 matching over 10 bases. With 2 bases clipped from V and 8 bases from J, the junction kept 6 bases outside the gene matches. In germline, CDR1 is MRHNA, CDR2 SNTAGT. This CDR3 has 15 amino acids. The chain's CDR3 is CASSDEASGSYEQFF. The CDR3 DNA is TGTGCCAGCAGTGACGAAGCTAGCGGGAGCTATGAGCAGTTCTTC.

In this sample, this clonotype turned up many times. Because it lacks the conserved phenylalanine or tryptophan at the end, this CDR3 is likely a read error. The rearrangement joins TRBV3-1 to TRBJ1-1, with TRBD1 identical over 8 bases. V gave up 4 bases and J gave up 1 base; unmatched junction bases: 5. The V gene's germline CDR1 is LGHDT and CDR2 YNNKEL (reference sequence). The CDR3 contains 15 residues. The DNA for the CDR3 is TGTGCCAGCAGCCGGGCCGGGACAGGGAACACTGAAGCTTTCCTT. Its translation is CASSRAGTGNTEAFL.

This clonotype has ten or more counts. This rearrangement joins TRBV5-1 to TRBJ1-1; D not resolved. The V and J ends lost 5 bases and 0 bases respectively, with 17 bases between them. Germline CDR1 SGHRS, CDR2 YFSETQ. This CDR3 spans 16 amino acids. CDR3 DNA sequence: TGCGCCAGCAGTCGGACCCAGGCGAATATGAACACTGAAGCTTTCTTT. Translating gives CASSRTQANMNTEAFF.

This clonotype was seen many times. CDR3 in amino acids: CASSLGLAGGSSYEQYF. Written as DNA, the CDR3 is TGTGCCAGCAGCCTAGGACTAGCGGGAGGAAGCTCCTACGAGCAGTACTTC. The gene calls are TRBV3-1 and TRBJ2-7; the match to TRBD2 covers 14 bases. Germline lookup yields CDR1 LGHDT and CDR2 YNNKEL (reference sequence). V was clipped by 4 bases and J by 0 bases; unmatched bases: 5. The CDR3 loop spans 17 amino acids.

This clonotype was seen a handful of times. The chain links TRBV29-1 to TRBJ2-2, with 9 bases matching TRBD2. CDR3 length: 16 residues. Trimming removed 4 bases from V and 1 base from J; junction bases left unmatched: 7. The germline gives CDR1 SQVTM, CDR2 ANQGSEA. The chain's CDR3 is CSVVAGGPGNTGELFF. The CDR3 nucleotides read TGCAGCGTTGTCGCGGGAGGGCCGGGGAACACCGGGGAGCTGTTTTTT.

V and J are TRBV20-1 and TRBJ2-1, with D possibly matching TRBD2 (6 bases). Germline CDR1 is DFQATT and CDR2 is SNEGSKA (reference sequence). Between the trimmed V and J ends, which lost 2 bases and 0 bases, there was a span of 14 bases. CDR3 size: 16 residues. DNA for the CDR3: TGCAGTGCTAGAAAAGGGCGGGAAAGCTCCTACAATGAGCAGTTCTTC. It specifies CSARKGRESSYNEQFF.

This clonotype was seen ten or more times. The chain is built from TRBV27 and TRBJ2-1; 11 nucleotides align to TRBD1. With V trimmed by 6 bases and J by 6 bases, 7 bases remained unmatched. The CDR3 covers 15 residues. Germline V gene sequence: CDR1 MNHEY, CDR2 SMNVEV (reference sequence). CDR3 in amino acids: CASSPGTGGSNEQFF. CDR3 sequence (DNA): TGTGCCAGCAGCCCCGGGACAGGGGGAAGCAATGAGCAGTTCTTC.

This clonotype was recorded many times. J is TRBJ1-6 and V is TRBV28; perhaps TRBD1 as D (6 bases). The germline gives CDR1 MDHEN, CDR2 SYDVKM. The germline V and J ends were trimmed by 5 bases and 4 bases, with 12 bases remaining between them. This CDR3 has 15 amino acids. CDR3 sequence reads: CASSLPTGYNSPLHF. In nucleotides, the CDR3 is TGTGCCAGCAGTCTCCCGACAGGATATAATTCACCCCTCCACTTT.

This clonotype came up many times. The V and J genes are TRBV28 and TRBJ1-1; 8 bases line up with TRBD1. V lost 5 bases and J lost 7; bases outside the gene matches: 18. CDR1 and CDR2 from the germline V gene are MDHEN and SYDVKM. The CDR3 spans 17 residues. In nucleotides, the CDR3 is TGTGCCAGCAGTCCCTATTCAGGTGGCAGGGGGCAGGGTGAAGCTTTCTTT. It translates to CASSPYSGGRGQGEAFF.

The gene calls are TRBV12-3 or TRBV12-4 and TRBJ1-4; weak D call: TRBD1 (5 bases). This CDR3 has 15 amino acids. V lost 6 bases and J 5 bases, leaving 16 bases between the germline ends. CDR3 loop: CASSRGTALNEKLFF. The CDR3 DNA is TGTGCCAGCAGCCGAGGGACCGCCCTGAATGAAAAACTGTTTTTT.

Of note for this clonotype: A read error is possible here, since a much larger clone lies one base away. The chain couples TRBV7-2 to TRBJ2-7; 13 positions agree with TRBD2. Germline-derived CDR1 and CDR2 are SGHTA and FQGNSA. The trim removed 8 bases at V and 3 bases at J, leaving 10 bases unmatched. This CDR3 spans 16 amino acids. CDR3 nucleotide sequence: TGTGCCAGCGGCCACGGGACTAGCGGGGTCTTCTACGAGCAGTACTTC. Translated, it gives CASGHGTSGVFYEQYF.